This passage covers 8 T cell receptor beta chains from one sample sequenced in a study of blood T cells in healthy people across ages. Alongside a J-beta primer mix, a sample-barcoded 5' primer served in a second PCR lasting about 7 to 11 cycles. TCRdb analysed the 5' RACE reads with MiXCR anew, one entry per CDR3 protein. The table includes 600,000 or so distinct CDR3 sequences, approximately 30% detected once. Source material: blood. The source of these receptors is a woman of 80 years or more in good health.

The rearrangement links TRBV9 to TRBJ2-7, with 8 bases lining up with TRBD1. CDR1 and CDR2 from the germline V gene are SGDLS and YYNGEE. With 4 bases clipped from V and 5 bases from J, the junction kept 17 bases outside the gene matches. The length of the CDR3 is 17 residues. CDR3 sequence: CASSISSGTGLIDEQYF. The CDR3, as DNA: TGTGCCAGCAGCATCAGCTCCGGGACAGGTCTTATCGACGAGCAGTACTTC.

Comments on this clonotype: A read error may account for a junction end that differs from germline. The chain uses TRBV30 and TRBJ1-2; weak D call: TRBD1 (6 bases). Germline-derived CDR1 and CDR2 are GTSNPN and SVGIG (reference sequence). The CDR3 sequence is 14 residues long. CDR3: CVWALGGGGDGYTF. CDR3 sequence (DNA): TGTGTCTGGGCCTTGGGGGGGGGCGGCGATGGCTACACCTTC.

There are many counts of this clonotype. The chain joins TRBV6-2 or TRBV6-3 to TRBJ2-1; a possible D gene is TRBD2 (7 bases). CDR3 length equals 17 residues. V was trimmed by 0 bases and J by 9 bases, leaving 21 bases between them. Germline lookup yields CDR1 MNHEY and CDR2 SVGEGT. The DNA for the CDR3 is TGTGCCAGCAGTTACTCCAAGGGAGGGGGGGCCGCGGGTGAGCAGTTCTTC. Its protein is CASSYSKGGGAAGEQFF.

V usage is TRBV20-1 and J usage is TRBJ2-1; D could derive from TRBD1 or TRBD2 (6 bases each). Germline V lookup: CDR1 DFQATT, CDR2 SNEGSKA (reference sequence). The CDR3 sequence is 14 residues long. Trimming stripped 5 bases from V and 1 base from J, with 12 bases between. The CDR3 DNA reads as TGCAGTGCTTTGGGGGCGGGGTCCTACAATGAGCAGTTCTTC. Residues: CSALGAGSYNEQFF.

The chain uses TRBV11-2 and TRBJ2-7; D is possibly TRBD2 (6 bases). The ends were cut back, 5 bases at V and 3 bases at J, with 23 bases in the middle. Germline V gene lookup returns CDR1 SGHAT and CDR2 FQNNGV. CDR3 size: 17 residues. This CDR3 is CASSPLAGGGHRYEQYF. The CDR3 bases are TGTGCCAGCAGCCCTCTAGCCGGGGGAGGTCACCGCTACGAGCAGTACTTC.

Many counts were recorded for this clonotype. The chain employs TRBV7-9 and TRBJ2-5; D unresolved. This CDR3 is built from 17 residues. Trimming took 5 bases from V and 0 from J, leaving 19 bases between them. Germline CDR1 and CDR2: SEHNR and FQNEAQ (reference sequence). The CDR3 region has the DNA TGTGCCAGCAGCCCCCGCTTCGGCAGCCGTTACCAAGAGACCCAGTACTTC. Translated: CASSPRFGSRYQETQYF.

This clonotype has at least ten counts. The chain links TRBV7-9 to TRBJ1-2, with D unclear. The CDR3 has 12 residues. Germline V gives CDR1 SEHNR, CDR2 FQNEAQ (reference sequence). The V end was cut by 4 bases, the J end by 10 bases, with 13 bases between. CDR3 nucleotides: TGTGCCAGCAGCTCCGGCGCGTTCTCCTACACCTTC. It specifies CASSSGAFSYTF.

This clonotype was counted ten times or more. The chain couples TRBV5-6 to TRBJ1-2; TRBD1 might be the D (5 bases). Trimming shortened V by 4 bases and J by 0 bases, and 13 bases separated the two germline ends. Germline assignment: CDR1 SGHDT and CDR2 YYEEEE. The CDR3 spans 15 residues. CDR3 amino acids: CASSPPDNSNYGYTF. In DNA form, the CDR3 reads TGTGCCAGCAGCCCGCCGGACAACTCTAACTATGGCTACACCTTC.